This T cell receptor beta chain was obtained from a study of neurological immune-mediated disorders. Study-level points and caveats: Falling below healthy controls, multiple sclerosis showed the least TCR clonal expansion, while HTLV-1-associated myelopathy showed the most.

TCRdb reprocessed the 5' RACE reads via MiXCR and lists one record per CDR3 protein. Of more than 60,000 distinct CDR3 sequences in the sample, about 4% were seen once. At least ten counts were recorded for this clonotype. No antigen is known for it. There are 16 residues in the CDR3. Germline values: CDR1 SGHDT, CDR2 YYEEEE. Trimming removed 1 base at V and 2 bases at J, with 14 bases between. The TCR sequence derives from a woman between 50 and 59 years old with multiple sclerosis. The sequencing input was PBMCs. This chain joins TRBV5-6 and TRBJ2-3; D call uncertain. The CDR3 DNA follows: TGTGCCAGCAGCTTGCTCGCGGAGAAGGCCACAGATACGCAGTATTTT. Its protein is CASSLLAEKATDTQYF.